One and the same sample provided the 26 T cell receptor beta chains below, sequenced in a study of cytomegalovirus exposure and HLA in healthy donors. PCR involved 60 Vbeta and 13 Jbeta primers. Assay used: immunoSEQ multiplex PCR; TCRdb lists only in-frame clones, some missing. The sample contains under 200,000 clones, under 80% of which appear only once. Sequencing input: PBMCs. The receptor source for this set is a female donor in good health and CMV-seronegative.

This sequence joins TRBV2 and TRBJ1-3; 8 bases are a match to TRBD1. CDR1 SNHLY and CDR2 FYNNEI come from the germline V gene. Germline trimming cut 6 bases from V and 0 bases from J; bases unmatched to any gene: 7. This CDR3 is 16 amino acids long. The CDR3 sequence: CASRRRQGSSGNTIYF. CDR3 DNA: TGTGCCAGCAGACGACGACAGGGGAGCTCTGGAAACACCATATATTTT.

V and J are TRBV19 and TRBJ1-4; perhaps TRBD1 as D (5 bases). Between the trimmed V and J ends, which lost 6 bases and 2 bases, there was a span of 10 bases. Germline-derived CDR1 and CDR2 are LNHDA and SQIVND (reference sequence). This CDR3 is built from 14 residues. In DNA, the CDR3 is TGTGCCAGTAGGCCTAGGGGTACTAATGAAAAACTGTTTTTT. Translating it yields CASRPRGTNEKLFF. Looking up the rest from reference TRBV19 and TRBJ1-4 gives the full variable domain: DGGITQSPKYLFRKEGQNVTLSCEQNLNHDAMYWYRQDPGQGLRLIYYSQIVNDFQKGDIAEGYSVSREKKESFPLTVTSAQKNPTAFYLCASRPRGTNEKLFFGSGTQLSVL.

The chain has TRBV6-1 and TRBJ2-7; 7 bases are a match to TRBD1. The germline V gene has CDR1 MNHNS and CDR2 SASEGT. There are 13 residues in the CDR3. The junction had 2 bases not matched to a gene; V was cut back by 6 bases and J by 0 bases. In DNA, the CDR3 is TGTGCCAGCAGGGACAGGATCTCCTACGAGCAGTACTTC. Its translation is CASRDRISYEQYF.

The chain employs TRBV5-1 and TRBJ2-3; 11 bases match TRBD2. Per germline, CDR1 SGHRS and CDR2 YFSETQ. This CDR3 comprises 17 residues. J lost 5 bases, V lost 4 bases, and 12 bases had no gene match. For the CDR3, the DNA is TGCGCCAGCAGCCCAGGAATAGCGGGGGGGCTTGTAGATACGCAGTATTTT. This codes for CASSPGIAGGLVDTQYF.

The count of this clone is one. The V gene is TRBV5-1, the J gene TRBJ1-1; D is perhaps TRBD1 (6 bases). V lost 2 bases and J lost 7, with 18 bases in between. The V gene's germline CDR1 is SGHRS and CDR2 YFSETQ. The CDR3 extends over 15 amino acids. The CDR3 here is CASSFSGTGTGEAFF. Here the CDR3 DNA reads TGCGCCAGCAGCTTCTCTGGAACAGGGACGGGTGAAGCTTTCTTT. The variable domain in full, with the rest retrieved from reference TRBV5-1 and TRBJ1-1, is KAGVTQTPRYLIKTRGQQVTLSCSPISGHRSVSWYQQTPGQGLQFLFEYFSETQRNKGNFPGRFSGRQFSNSRSEMNVSTLELGDSALYLCASSFSGTGTGEAFFGQGTRLTVV.

The chain employs TRBV7-8 and TRBJ1-1; 7 bases agree with TRBD1. Germline V gene lookup returns CDR1 SGHVS and CDR2 FQNEAQ. The CDR3 runs to 16 residues. V shed 2 bases and J 0 bases; nucleotides not matched to a gene: 6. The CDR3: CASSLPTQGVNTEAFF. CDR3 in DNA: TGTGCCAGCAGCTTACCCACCCAGGGGGTGAACACTGAAGCTTTCTTT.

The CDR3 DNA sequence: TGTGCCAGCAGTGAAGCGGTTGTCGGGGGGGCGAGCACAGATACGCAGTATTTT. Its translation is CASSEAVVGGASTDTQYF. This sequence joins TRBV6-1 and TRBJ2-3; 8 nucleotides agree with TRBD2. The V segment lost 0 bases and the J segment 0 bases; nucleotides outside the gene matches: 8. This CDR3 is built from 18 residues. Per the germline V gene, CDR1 is MNHNS and CDR2 is SASEGT.

This clone was recorded once. V gene TRBV5-1 combines with J gene TRBJ1-2, with TRBD1 identical over 8 bases. The V gene end was trimmed by 0 bases and the J gene end by 10 bases; junction bases not matched to a gene: 2. CDR3 size: 12 residues. The germline CDR1 and CDR2 sequences are SGHRS and YFSETQ. The CDR3 loop reads CASSLDRGVYTF. The CDR3 DNA follows: TGCGCCAGCAGCTTGGACAGGGGGGTCTACACCTTC.

The chain employs TRBV9 and TRBJ1-1, with 8 bases that match TRBD1. Germline lookup yields CDR1 SGDLS and CDR2 YYNGEE. The CDR3 extends over 13 amino acids. Germline trimming cut 0 bases from V and 6 bases from J; bases unmatched to any gene: 1. Written as DNA, the CDR3 is TGTGCCAGCAGCGTAGGGACAGGGCCTGAAGCTTTCTTT. Its protein product is CASSVGTGPEAFF.

The chain joins TRBV19 to TRBJ1-4, with a tentative D call TRBD1 (5 bases). The CDR3 runs 16 residues. The germline V and J ends were trimmed by 7 bases and 1 base, with 16 bases remaining between them. From germline, CDR1 is LNHDA and CDR2 SQIVND (reference sequence). CDR3 DNA: TGTGCCAGTAAATCCCCAGGAGGGGAAACTAATGAAAAACTGTTTTTT. It encodes CASKSPGGETNEKLFF.

In this sample, this clone turned up a few times. This chain joins TRBV11-3 and TRBJ2-2; no clear D gene. The CDR3 has 15 amino acids. Trimming took 1 base from V and 5 from J, leaving 11 bases between them. The germline gives CDR1 SGHNT, CDR2 YENEEA. The DNA of the CDR3 is TGTGCCAGCAGCTTAGTAGCTCAGACTACCGGGGAGCTGTTTTTT. Its protein product is CASSLVAQTTGELFF. Together with reference TRBV11-3 and TRBJ2-2, the CDR3 gives the full variable domain: EAGVVQSPRYKIIEKKQPVAFWCNPISGHNTLYWYLQNLGQGPELLIRYENEEAVDDSQLPKDRFSAERLKGVDSTLKIQPAELGDSAVYLCASSLVAQTTGELFFGEGSRLTVL.

The genes are TRBV5-4 and TRBJ2-7; D is uncertain. The ends were cut back, 0 bases at V and 0 bases at J, with 7 bases in the middle. Germline CDR1 and CDR2: SGHNT and YYREEE (reference sequence). The CDR3 runs to 14 residues. Here the CDR3 reads CASSLDRYSYEQYF. DNA of the CDR3: TGTGCCAGCAGCTTGGACCGGTACTCCTACGAGCAGTACTTC.

The sample holds one count of this clone. CDR3 amino acids: CASSQGGGYTF. The CDR3 DNA sequence: TGTGCCAGCAGCCAAGGAGGTGGCTACACCTTC. The V call is TRBV14, the J call TRBJ1-2; D gene unclear. Germline V CDR1 and CDR2: SGHDN, FVKESK. This CDR3 has 11 residues. The V gene lost 1 base and the J gene lost 7 bases, with 4 bases spanning the gap. Full variable domain (rest looked up from reference TRBV14 and TRBJ1-2): EAGVTQFPSHSVIEKGQTVTLRCDPISGHDNLYWYRRVMGKEIKFLLHFVKESKQDESGMPNNRFLAERTGGTYSTLKVQPAELEDSGVYFCASSQGGGYTFGSGTRLTVV.

This chain connects TRBV28 to TRBJ1-1; 8 nucleotides align to TRBD1. The junction had 8 bases not matched to a gene; V was cut back by 2 bases and J by 6 bases. There are 15 residues in the CDR3. Germline CDR1 MDHEN, CDR2 SYDVKM. CDR3 amino acids: CASSLAAGGDAEAFF. CDR3 coding DNA: TGTGCCAGCAGTTTAGCGGCAGGGGGCGACGCTGAAGCTTTCTTT.

The J gene is TRBJ1-1, the V gene TRBV6-5, with D perhaps TRBD1 (6 bases). CDR1 is MNHEY and CDR2 is SVGAGI in the germline V gene. This CDR3 region has 14 residues. V lost 0 bases to trimming and J lost 4 bases, with 9 bases between them. The DNA for the CDR3 is TGTGCCAGCAGTTACTCACAGGGTAGCACTGAAGCTTTCTTT. Amino acid sequence: CASSYSQGSTEAFF.

V and J are TRBV9 and TRBJ1-1; possibly TRBD1 for D (6 bases). Deletions cut 1 base from V and 1 base from J, with 14 bases between. Per the germline V gene, CDR1 is SGDLS and CDR2 is YYNGEE. The CDR3 totals 16 residues. The chain's CDR3 is CASSVLGGASNTEAFF. The CDR3 DNA reads as TGTGCCAGCAGCGTACTGGGGGGGGCCTCGAACACTGAAGCTTTCTTT.

This clone showed up just a few times. The chain combines TRBV5-8 with TRBJ1-2; D remains ambiguous. The CDR3 sequence is 11 residues long. CDR1 is SGHTS, CDR2 YDEGEE, per germline. Trimming removed 3 bases at V and 8 bases at J, with 8 bases between. The CDR3 DNA reads as TGTGCCAGCAGCTCGAACAAGGGCTACACCTTC. It encodes CASSSNKGYTF.

The genes are TRBV27 and TRBJ1-1; 10 bases match TRBD1. This CDR3 is built from 12 residues. V dropped 8 bases and J dropped 4; count of bases not matched to a gene: 1. The V gene's germline CDR1 is MNHEY and CDR2 SMNVEV (reference sequence). CDR3 nucleotides: TGTGCCAGCGGGGACAGGGGCACTGAAGCTTTCTTT. Its protein product is CASGDRGTEAFF.

The CDR3 loop is CAWRSPYRATNEKLFF. DNA of the CDR3: TGTGCCTGGAGATCACCTTACAGAGCAACTAATGAAAAACTGTTTTTT. The chain carries TRBV30 and TRBJ1-4; D unclear. CDR3 length: 16 amino acids. The germline V and J ends were trimmed by 3 bases and 0 bases, with 14 bases remaining between them. Looked up from germline, CDR1 is GTSNPN and CDR2 is SVGIG (reference sequence).

The chain combines TRBV10-3 with TRBJ1-3, with D uncertain. Looked up from germline, CDR1 is ENHRY and CDR2 is SYGVKD. This CDR3 has 16 amino acids. The V gene lost 3 bases and the J gene lost 0 bases, with 12 bases spanning the gap. The CDR3 protein is CAISDKTTLSGNTIYF. The CDR3 nucleotides read TGTGCCATCAGTGACAAAACTACCCTCTCTGGAAACACCATATATTTT.

This clone was detected only a few times. CDR3 bases: TGTGCCAGCATTGTCGGGGGGGCCACTGAAGCTTTCTTT. It codes for CASIVGGATEAFF. The chain links TRBV28 to TRBJ1-1; D possibly corresponds to TRBD1 (6 bases). Germline V gene lookup returns CDR1 MDHEN and CDR2 SYDVKM. V lost 7 bases to trimming and J lost 4 bases, with 13 bases between them. CDR3 size: 13 residues.

The chain uses TRBV18 and TRBJ2-1; possibly TRBD2 for D (5 bases). From germline, CDR1 is KGHSH and CDR2 LQKENI. The CDR3 is made up of 13 amino acids. The V end was cut by 6 bases, the J end by 7 bases, with 13 bases between. The CDR3 sequence is CASSPNGGNEQFF. As DNA, the CDR3 is TGTGCCAGCTCTCCTAACGGAGGAAATGAGCAGTTCTTC.

The chain uses TRBV6-6 and TRBJ1-6; the match to TRBD1 covers 9 bases. With 2 bases clipped from V and 12 bases from J, the junction kept 11 bases outside the gene matches. The CDR3 runs 16 residues. Germline V gene lookup returns CDR1 MNHNY and CDR2 SVGAGI (reference sequence). CDR3 loop: CASSYPRDRVYRPLHF. DNA for the CDR3: TGTGCCAGCAGTTACCCCCGGGACAGGGTTTACCGACCCCTCCACTTT.

The chain recombines TRBV19 with TRBJ2-3; D gene ambiguous. The germline V and J ends were trimmed by 2 bases and 3 bases, with 6 bases remaining between them. The CDR3 is made up of 13 amino acids. The V gene's germline CDR1 is LNHDA and CDR2 SQIVND (reference sequence). CDR3 loop: CASSIQETDTQYF. DNA for the CDR3: TGTGCCAGTAGTATACAGGAAACAGATACGCAGTATTTT.

The V and J genes are TRBV4-2 and TRBJ2-6; 7 bases line up with TRBD1. The germline CDR1 and CDR2 sequences are LGHNA and YNFKEQ. This CDR3 region has 16 residues. V shed 4 bases, J shed 0 bases, and the junction held 3 bases outside the gene matches. The DNA for the CDR3 is TGTGCCAGCAGCCCCCAGGGGGTCTCTGGGGCCAACGTCCTGACTTTC. This translates into CASSPQGVSGANVLTF.

The gene calls are TRBV5-1 and TRBJ2-7; TRBD1 is a possible D gene (5 bases). The germline V gene has CDR1 SGHRS and CDR2 YFSETQ. This CDR3 is 15 amino acids long. The V end lost 7 bases, the J end lost 1 base, and 18 bases lay between the germline ends. The CDR3: CASQWVWGPSYEQYF. The CDR3 DNA reads TGCGCCAGCCAGTGGGTTTGGGGCCCATCCTACGAGCAGTACTTC.